The 29 T cell receptor beta chains below were found in one sample sequenced in a study of OX40 agonist ivuxolimab in advanced cancers. TCRdb keeps only in-frame clones here, not all; method: immunoSEQ multiplex PCR. The sample yields some 77,000 clones, approximately 85% seen once. The sequenced sample was CD4+ or CD8+ T cells sorted from blood, obtained in a trial of the OX40 agonist ivuxolimab. The source of these receptors is an adult with an advanced solid tumor such as melanoma, head and neck, liver or kidney cancer.

This clone was seen more than once but under ten times. V usage is TRBV10-2 and J usage is TRBJ2-7, with D perhaps matching TRBD2 (7 bases). V was cut by 0 bases and J by 7 bases, with 19 bases left in between. The CDR3 sequence is 16 residues long. Germline CDR1 reads WSHSY; CDR2 reads SAAADI. CDR3 loop: CASSESGAWRENEQYF. For the CDR3, the DNA is TGCGCCAGCAGTGAGTCGGGGGCTTGGCGGGAGAATGAGCAGTACTTC.

This clone was recorded a few times. This chain uses TRBV5-1 with TRBJ2-3; TRBD2 matches 11 bases. The CDR3 covers 16 residues. Losses at the gene ends were 3 bases for V and 6 bases for J; bases not matched to a gene: 9. Germline values: CDR1 SGHRS, CDR2 YFSETQ. The CDR3 reads CASSSLLAGVQDTQYF. CDR3 DNA sequence: TGCGCCAGCAGCTCCCTACTAGCGGGGGTGCAGGATACGCAGTATTTT.

V is TRBV19 and J is TRBJ2-1; 12 bases agree with TRBD1. Trimming took 3 bases from V and 8 from J; bases not matched to a gene: 5. This CDR3 comprises 15 residues. The germline V gene has CDR1 LNHDA and CDR2 SQIVND (reference sequence). The CDR3, as DNA: TGTGCCAGTAGTATCTCGGGACAGGGGGCATATGAGCAGTTCTTC. Translation gives CASSISGQGAYEQFF.

The J gene is TRBJ1-2, the V gene TRBV7-2; TRBD1 aligns across 10 bases. Germline V gives CDR1 SGHTA, CDR2 FQGNSA. CDR3 length: 15 residues. The trim removed 5 bases at V and 8 bases at J, leaving 11 bases unmatched. The CDR3 protein is CASSIGTGASQGYTF. For the CDR3, the DNA is TGTGCCAGCAGCATCGGGACAGGGGCTTCGCAGGGCTACACCTTC.

V and J are TRBV4-3 and TRBJ1-1, with unresolved D. V shed 0 bases and J shed 11 bases, with 13 bases lying between them. The germline CDR1 and CDR2 sequences are LGHNA and YSLEER. CDR3 size: 13 residues. CDR3 loop: CASSQDQGLRAFF. The CDR3 DNA reads TGCGCCAGCAGCCAAGATCAAGGACTCCGGGCTTTCTTT.

The V call is TRBV7-2, the J call TRBJ2-7; 9 bases align to TRBD1. The ends lost 2 bases at V and 0 bases at J; junction bases unmatched: 2. The CDR3 has 15 amino acids. The germline CDR1 and CDR2 sequences are SGHTA and FQGNSA. The CDR3 bases are TGTGCCAGCAGCTTATGGGGACAGGGCTCCTACGAGCAGTACTTC. This translates into CASSLWGQGSYEQYF.

The J gene is TRBJ1-5, the V gene TRBV4-1; maybe TRBD1 (5 bases). The V and J ends lost 2 bases and 3 bases respectively, with 17 bases between them. Germline V CDR1 and CDR2: MGHRA, YSYEKL. This CDR3 region has 17 residues. The CDR3 DNA follows: TGCGCCAGCAGCCAAACCCTACTAAGGGGTCCCAATCAGCCCCAGCATTTT. It specifies CASSQTLLRGPNQPQHF.

This chain joins TRBV7-9 and TRBJ2-7; TRBD2 matches 8 bases. Germline assignment: CDR1 SEHNR and CDR2 FQNEAQ (reference sequence). V was pared by 5 bases and J by 2 bases, with 8 bases of the junction left unmatched. The CDR3 consists of 15 residues. The CDR3 bases are TGTGCCAGCAGCAAGGCCTTAGCGGGACCCTACGAGCAGTACTTC. This gives the protein CASSKALAGPYEQYF.

This sequence joins TRBV5-1 and TRBJ2-4, with 10 nucleotides matching TRBD1. J lost 5 bases, V lost 5 bases, and 4 bases had no gene match. Germline V CDR1 and CDR2: SGHRS, YFSETQ. The CDR3 has 14 residues. The CDR3 DNA follows: TGCGCCAGCAGTCTGGGACAGGGGCAAAACATTCAGTACTTC. Amino acids: CASSLGQGQNIQYF.

V and J are TRBV18 and TRBJ1-1; a possible D gene is TRBD1 (6 bases). Germline CDR1 reads KGHSH; CDR2 reads LQKENI. V lost 4 bases, J lost 0 bases, and 18 bases lay in between. There are 17 residues in the CDR3. CDR3 DNA sequence: TGTGCCAGCTCACGGGACACCCTGGGGGGTATGAACACTGAAGCTTTCTTT. As protein: CASSRDTLGGMNTEAFF.

The chain links TRBV25-1 to TRBJ1-6; D is perhaps TRBD1 (5 bases). The CDR3 contains 15 residues. CDR1 MGHDK and CDR2 SYGVNS come from the germline V gene. V lost 3 bases to trimming and J lost 5 bases, with 11 bases between them. The CDR3 nucleotides are TGTGCCAGCAGTGATCTAGGGACGGATAATTCACCCCTCCACTTT. It codes for CASSDLGTDNSPLHF. The whole variable domain, remainder taken from reference TRBV25-1 and TRBJ1-6, is EADIYQTPRYLVIGTGKKITLECSQTMGHDKMYWYQQDPGMELHLIHYSYGVNSTEKGDLSSESTVSRIRTEHFPLTLESARPSHTSQYLCASSDLGTDNSPLHFGNGTRLTVT.

This clone was counted a few times. The genes are TRBV5-1 and TRBJ2-7, with TRBD2 matching over 11 bases. With 2 bases clipped from V and 0 bases from J, the junction kept 4 bases outside the gene matches. This CDR3 contains 16 residues. Per germline, CDR1 SGHRS and CDR2 YFSETQ. CDR3 sequence: CASSFTSGGHSYEQYF. CDR3 bases: TGCGCCAGCAGCTTCACTAGCGGGGGCCACTCCTACGAGCAGTACTTC.

The J gene is TRBJ2-7, the V gene TRBV6-6, with TRBD1 as a possible D gene (6 bases). CDR3 length: 14 residues. Trimming removed 2 bases at V and 3 bases at J, with 11 bases between. CDR1 MNHNY and CDR2 SVGAGI come from the germline V gene (reference sequence). The CDR3 spells CASSYQGISYEQYF. CDR3 in DNA: TGTGCCAGCAGTTACCAGGGGATAAGCTACGAGCAGTACTTC.

This chain links TRBV5-1 with TRBJ1-1; D might be TRBD1 (5 bases). Trimming removed 5 bases from V and 11 bases from J, with 13 bases in between. This CDR3 is 11 amino acids long. Germline-derived CDR1 and CDR2 are SGHRS and YFSETQ. The CDR3, as DNA: TGCGCCAGCAGTCGTGGTGGGGGGGCTTTCTTT. Protein sequence: CASSRGGGAFF.

The rearrangement joins TRBV5-8 to TRBJ1-1, with D possibly TRBD1 on 5 matching bases. This CDR3 contains 13 residues. Germline values: CDR1 SGHTS, CDR2 YDEGEE. Between the trimmed V and J ends, which lost 4 bases and 6 bases, there was a span of 13 bases. The CDR3 loop reads CASSLIGEPEAFF. The CDR3 region has the DNA TGTGCCAGCAGCCTCATAGGGGAGCCTGAAGCTTTCTTT.

As DNA, the CDR3 is TGTGCCAGCAGCTTAGATTTTGGACAGGGGCGCGAGCAGTACTTC. Translating it yields CASSLDFGQGREQYF. The rearrangement joins TRBV7-2 to TRBJ2-7; 9 bases map to TRBD1. Germline V gene sequence: CDR1 SGHTA, CDR2 FQGNSA. CDR3 length: 15 amino acids. J lost 6 bases, V lost 1 base, and 7 bases had no gene match.

This clone occurred once. The V gene is TRBV19, the J gene TRBJ2-1; 14 nucleotides agree with TRBD2. The germline CDR1 and CDR2 sequences are LNHDA and SQIVND (reference sequence). The CDR3 length is 17 residues. With 5 bases clipped from V and 4 bases from J, the junction kept 7 bases outside the gene matches. The CDR3 bases are TGTGCCAGTAGTGGGACTAGCGGGAGAGGTTGGTACAATGAGCAGTTCTTC. This gives the protein CASSGTSGRGWYNEQFF.

This chain connects TRBV2 to TRBJ2-3, with D possibly TRBD1 on 6 matching bases. Per germline, CDR1 SNHLY and CDR2 FYNNEI. V dropped 8 bases and J dropped 4 bases, with 16 bases sitting between them. This CDR3 has 14 residues. CDR3 in DNA: TGTGCCAGCTTGAGAGGGGGAGAGGCAGATACGCAGTATTTT. This encodes CASLRGGEADTQYF.

The V gene is TRBV5-6, the J gene TRBJ2-2, with 7 nucleotides matching TRBD2. Germline CDR1 and CDR2: SGHDT and YYEEEE. CDR3 length: 16 residues. J gave up 5 bases and V 3 bases, and 10 bases lay outside the gene matches. CDR3 sequence reads: CASSSLAEGGTGELFF. The CDR3 nucleotides read TGTGCCAGCAGCTCATTAGCGGAGGGAGGGACCGGGGAGCTGTTTTTT.

The chain has TRBV2 and TRBJ2-2; D might be TRBD2 (6 bases). The CDR3 runs to 14 residues. V lost 4 bases to trimming and J lost 2 bases, with 8 bases between them. In germline, CDR1 is SNHLY, CDR2 FYNNEI. CDR3 coding DNA: TGTGCCAGCAGTGTGGAGGGTAACACCGGGGAGCTGTTTTTT. Translation: CASSVEGNTGELFF.

The V and J genes are TRBV11-3 and TRBJ2-1; 8 bases fit TRBD2. Trimming cost V 1 base and J 5 bases; bases outside gene matches: 4. CDR1 and CDR2 from the germline V gene are SGHNT and YENEEA. The CDR3 runs 15 residues. The CDR3 bases are TGTGCCAGCAGCTTAGGGACTAGCACGAACAATGAGCAGTTCTTC. This gives the protein CASSLGTSTNNEQFF.

V and J are TRBV7-9 and TRBJ2-1; 12 positions agree with TRBD2. From germline, CDR1 is SEHNR and CDR2 FQNEAQ (reference sequence). The CDR3 covers 15 residues. V lost 2 bases and J lost 8; bases outside the gene matches: 4. The CDR3 DNA sequence: TGTGCCAGCAGCTTATGGACTAGCGGGGTTGATGAGCAGTTCTTC. Amino acids: CASSLWTSGVDEQFF.

This clone was detected a few times. The V and J genes are TRBV30 and TRBJ2-3; D unclear. V was shortened by 1 base and J by 3 bases, with 5 bases between the two germline ends. The germline gives CDR1 GTSNPN, CDR2 SVGIG (reference sequence). The CDR3 extends over 12 amino acids. In nucleotides, the CDR3 is TGTGCCTGGAGTGCACGGACAGATACGCAGTATTTT. Translating gives CAWSARTDTQYF. Full variable domain (missing parts from reference TRBV30 and TRBJ2-3): SQTIHQWPATLVQPVGSPLSLECTVEGTSNPNLYWYRQAAGRGLQLLFYSVGIGQISSEVPQNLSASRPQDRQFILSSKKLLLSDSGFYLCAWSARTDTQYFGPGTRLTVL.

V is TRBV29-1 and J is TRBJ1-1, with 7 bases identical to TRBD1. The CDR3 runs 13 residues. CDR1 is SQVTM and CDR2 is ANQGSEA in the germline V gene. Losses at the gene ends were 2 bases for V and 3 bases for J; bases not matched to a gene: 3. The CDR3 DNA sequence: TGCAGCGTTGAACATGGACAGGACACTGAAGCTTTCTTT. Translating it yields CSVEHGQDTEAFF.

This clone came up once. The V call is TRBV10-3, the J call TRBJ2-1; the match to TRBD2 covers 15 bases. V shed 6 bases and J 7 bases; nucleotides not matched to a gene: 13. This CDR3 is built from 18 residues. Looked up from germline, CDR1 is ENHRY and CDR2 is SYGVKD. In DNA form, the CDR3 reads TGTGCCATCAGCCCCATTGGCGGACTAGCGGGGGGGCCGAATGAGCAGTTCTTC. Protein: CAISPIGGLAGGPNEQFF.

The chain combines TRBV7-9 with TRBJ2-2, with D possibly being TRBD2 (5 bases). Germline V gene sequence: CDR1 SEHNR, CDR2 FQNEAQ (reference sequence). This CDR3 comprises 14 residues. Trimming took 4 bases from V and 0 from J, leaving 6 bases between them. The DNA for the CDR3 is TGTGCCAGCAGCTCCGGGACGAACACCGGGGAGCTGTTTTTT. Its translation is CASSSGTNTGELFF.

The sample holds a few counts of this clone. This chain joins TRBV30 and TRBJ1-2; no definite D call. Per the germline V gene, CDR1 is GTSNPN and CDR2 is SVGIG (reference sequence). This CDR3 has 13 amino acids. Trimming took off 0 bases at V and 3 bases at J, with 8 bases between the two ends. The CDR3: CAWSVNSYYGYTF. CDR3 sequence (DNA): TGTGCCTGGAGTGTTAACAGCTACTATGGCTACACCTTC.

The rearrangement links TRBV29-1 to TRBJ1-1; 8 nucleotides line up with TRBD1. With 4 bases clipped from V and 0 bases from J, the junction kept 10 bases outside the gene matches. Germline V gene data show CDR1 as SQVTM and CDR2 as ANQGSEA. This CDR3 is built from 16 residues. The CDR3 here is CSVGQGPLLLNTEAFF. The CDR3 bases are TGCAGCGTTGGACAGGGGCCCCTCTTATTGAACACTGAAGCTTTCTTT.

The genes are TRBV7-9 and TRBJ2-1, with TRBD1 matching 7 bases. The V segment lost 4 bases and the J segment 1 base; nucleotides outside the gene matches: 10. The CDR3 extends over 17 amino acids. Per germline, CDR1 SEHNR and CDR2 FQNEAQ (reference sequence). The CDR3 protein is CASSSLTGVRSYNEQFF. The CDR3 bases are TGTGCCAGCAGCTCGCTAACAGGGGTAAGGTCCTACAATGAGCAGTTCTTC.